The clone carrying this T cell receptor (beta chain) appeared a single time. Its target is unknown. V shed 2 bases and J shed 4 bases, with 13 bases lying between them. Germline V CDR1 and CDR2: SGHDT, YYEEEE. The CDR3 spans 14 residues. TCRdb's copy holds only in-frame clones and misses some; the assay was immunoSEQ multiplex PCR. The sample records about 37,000 clones, more than 75% being singletons. This record comes from a study of OX40 agonist ivuxolimab in advanced cancers. Whole-study results and caveats: Expanded clones belonging to CD8+ T cells outnumbered, on average, those of CD4+.

This clonotype was sampled from an adult with an advanced solid tumor such as melanoma, head and neck, liver or kidney cancer. The V gene is TRBV5-6, the J gene TRBJ2-7; a weak D match, TRBD1 (5 bases). Sequenced material: CD4+ or CD8+ T cells sorted from blood, taken in a trial of the OX40 agonist ivuxolimab. The CDR3 protein is CASSFFTGQYEQYF. Written as DNA, the CDR3 is TGTGCCAGCAGCTTTTTCACAGGCCAATACGAGCAGTACTTC.